This T cell receptor (beta chain) was observed in a study of human T cells and chemical hapten exposure. Across the study: Per-sample TCR yields varied mainly from small pooled library volume differences.

Time point defined: patch test 2, 6 weeks after DPC sensitization. Indicated treatment: therapeutic diphenylcyclopropenone sensitization with weekly scalp DPC. This clonotype was found many times. TCRdb analysed the RACE reads with MiXCR anew, one entry per CDR3 protein. This table has under 450,000 distinct CDR3 sequences, about 6% appearing once. The TCR comes from a woman younger than 35 with alopecia areata. Some clones in this sample may be carry-over from other donors' samples. The source material was whole blood, sampled in connection with sensitization to the hapten diphenylcyclopropenone (DPC).

The CDR3 spells CSVLNTEAFF. The CDR3 bases are TGCAGCGTGCTGAACACTGAAGCTTTCTTT. The chain combines TRBV29-1 with TRBJ1-1; D gene uncertain. V lost 6 bases and J lost 0, with 2 bases in between. CDR3 size: 10 residues. The V gene's germline CDR1 is SQVTM and CDR2 ANQGSEA.